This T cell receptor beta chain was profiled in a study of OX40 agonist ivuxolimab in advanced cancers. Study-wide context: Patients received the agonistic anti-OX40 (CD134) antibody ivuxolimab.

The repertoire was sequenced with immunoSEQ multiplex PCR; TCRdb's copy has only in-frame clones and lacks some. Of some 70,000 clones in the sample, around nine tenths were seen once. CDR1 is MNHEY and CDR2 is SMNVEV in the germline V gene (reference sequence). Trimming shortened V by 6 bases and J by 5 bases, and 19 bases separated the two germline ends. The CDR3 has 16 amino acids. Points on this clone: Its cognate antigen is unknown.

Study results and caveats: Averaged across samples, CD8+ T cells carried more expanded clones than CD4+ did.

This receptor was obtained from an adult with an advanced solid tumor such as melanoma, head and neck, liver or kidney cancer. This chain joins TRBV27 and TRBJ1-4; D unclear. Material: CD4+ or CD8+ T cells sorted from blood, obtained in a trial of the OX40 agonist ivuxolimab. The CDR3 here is CASSPLSGKLNEKLFF. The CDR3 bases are TGTGCCAGCAGCCCCCTGTCCGGGAAGCTAAATGAAAAACTGTTTTTT. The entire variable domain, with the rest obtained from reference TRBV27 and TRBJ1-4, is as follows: EAQVTQNPRYLITVTGKKLTVTCSQNMNHEYMSWYRQDPGLGLRQIYYSMNVEVTDKGDVPEGYKVSRKEKRNFPLILESPSPNQTSLYFCASSPLSGKLNEKLFFGSGTQLSVL.